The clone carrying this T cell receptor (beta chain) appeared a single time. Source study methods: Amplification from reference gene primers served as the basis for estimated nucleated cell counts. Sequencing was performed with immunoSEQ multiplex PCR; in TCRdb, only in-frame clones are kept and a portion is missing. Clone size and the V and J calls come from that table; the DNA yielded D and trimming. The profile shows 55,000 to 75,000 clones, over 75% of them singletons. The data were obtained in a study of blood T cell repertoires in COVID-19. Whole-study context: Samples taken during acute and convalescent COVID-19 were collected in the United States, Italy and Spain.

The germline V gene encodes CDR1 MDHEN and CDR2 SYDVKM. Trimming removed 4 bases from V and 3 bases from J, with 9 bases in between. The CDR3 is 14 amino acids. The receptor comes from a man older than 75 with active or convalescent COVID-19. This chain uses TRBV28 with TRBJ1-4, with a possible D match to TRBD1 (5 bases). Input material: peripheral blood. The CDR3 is CASSSGASNEKLFF. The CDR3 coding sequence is TGTGCCAGCAGTTCTGGGGCCTCTAATGAAAAACTGTTTTTT.